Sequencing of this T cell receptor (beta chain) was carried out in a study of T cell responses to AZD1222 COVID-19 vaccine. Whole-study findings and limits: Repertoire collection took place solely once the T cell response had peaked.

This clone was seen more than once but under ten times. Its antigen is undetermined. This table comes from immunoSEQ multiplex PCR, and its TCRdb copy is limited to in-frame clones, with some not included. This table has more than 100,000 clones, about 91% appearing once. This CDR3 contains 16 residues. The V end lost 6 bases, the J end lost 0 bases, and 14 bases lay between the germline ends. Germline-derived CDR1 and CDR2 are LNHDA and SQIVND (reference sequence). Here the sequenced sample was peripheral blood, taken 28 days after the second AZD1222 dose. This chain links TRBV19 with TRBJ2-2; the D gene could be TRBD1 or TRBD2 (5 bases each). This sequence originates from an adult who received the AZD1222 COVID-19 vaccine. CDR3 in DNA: TGTGCCAGTAGCCGTCGAGGGACCGCGAACACCGGGGAGCTGTTTTTT. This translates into CASSRRGTANTGELFF.